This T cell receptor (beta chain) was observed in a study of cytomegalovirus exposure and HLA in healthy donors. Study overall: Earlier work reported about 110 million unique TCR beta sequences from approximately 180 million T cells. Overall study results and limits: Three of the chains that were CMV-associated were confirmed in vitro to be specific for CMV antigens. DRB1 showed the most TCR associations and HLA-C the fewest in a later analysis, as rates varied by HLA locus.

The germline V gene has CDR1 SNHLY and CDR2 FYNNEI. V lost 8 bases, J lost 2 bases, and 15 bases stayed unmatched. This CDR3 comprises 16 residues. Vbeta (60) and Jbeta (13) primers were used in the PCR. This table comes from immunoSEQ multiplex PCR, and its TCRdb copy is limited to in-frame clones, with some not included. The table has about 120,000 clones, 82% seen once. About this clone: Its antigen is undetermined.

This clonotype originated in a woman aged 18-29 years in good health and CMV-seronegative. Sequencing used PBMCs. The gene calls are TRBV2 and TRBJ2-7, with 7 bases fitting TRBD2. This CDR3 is CASGGGRSSGPYEQYF. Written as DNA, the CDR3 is TGTGCCAGCGGGGGGGGACGAAGCAGTGGGCCCTACGAGCAGTACTTC. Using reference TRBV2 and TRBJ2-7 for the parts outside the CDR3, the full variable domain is EPEVTQTPSHQVTQMGQEVILRCVPISNHLYFYWYRQILGQKVEFLVSFYNNEISEKSEIFDDQFSVERPDGSNFTLKIRSTKLEDSAMYFCASGGGRSSGPYEQYFGPGTRLTVT.